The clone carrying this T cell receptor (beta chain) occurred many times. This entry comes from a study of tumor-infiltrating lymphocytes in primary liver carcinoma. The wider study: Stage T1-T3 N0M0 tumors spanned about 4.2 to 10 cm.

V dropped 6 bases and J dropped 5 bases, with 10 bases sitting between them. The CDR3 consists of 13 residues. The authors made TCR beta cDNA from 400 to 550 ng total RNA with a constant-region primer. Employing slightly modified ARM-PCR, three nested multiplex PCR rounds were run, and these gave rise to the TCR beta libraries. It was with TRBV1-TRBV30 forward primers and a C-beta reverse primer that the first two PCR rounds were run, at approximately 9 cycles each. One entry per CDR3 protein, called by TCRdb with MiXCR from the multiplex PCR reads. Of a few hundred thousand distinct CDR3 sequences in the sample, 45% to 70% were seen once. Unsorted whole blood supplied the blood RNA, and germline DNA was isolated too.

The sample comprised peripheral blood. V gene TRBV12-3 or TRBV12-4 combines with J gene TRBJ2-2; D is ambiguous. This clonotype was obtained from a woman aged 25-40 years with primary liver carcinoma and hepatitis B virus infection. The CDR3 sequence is CASSLTRTGELFF. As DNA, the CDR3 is TGTGCCAGCAGCCTAACTCGGACCGGGGAGCTGTTTTTT.